This T cell receptor (beta chain) appears in the sequencing data of a study of CD8+ T cells in alopecia areata. Whole-study context: Those patients who were treated received oral tofacitinib, which was given at 5 to 10 mg twice daily for moderate-to-severe alopecia areata. Patients took tofacitinib for 6 to 18 months, followed by 6 drug-free months. The study's findings and limits: It was observed that many expanded lesional clones persisted in scalp and blood during tofacitinib.

RNA extraction and reverse transcription yielded cDNA as sequencing template. Here immunoSEQ multiplex PCR was the method, and the copy in TCRdb shows in-frame clones only, minus some. Among 60,000 to 85,000 clones listed, around 66% were seen once. On this clone itself: Its antigen is not known.

The CDR3 length is 11 residues. The ends were cut back, 5 bases at V and 8 bases at J, with 9 bases in the middle. Looked up from germline, CDR1 is LNHDA and CDR2 is SQIVND (reference sequence). The treatment denotes: oral pan-JAK inhibitor, 5-10 mg twice daily. The chain joins TRBV19 to TRBJ1-2; D call uncertain. The starting material was CD8+ T cells sorted from blood, obtained at week 24, from a patient treated with tofacitinib. This TCR was recovered from a human donor with alopecia areata. CDR3 residues: CASSRLEGYTF. The CDR3 nucleotides read TGTGCCAGTAGTCGGCTAGAAGGCTACACCTTC.